This TCR beta chain was recorded in a study of T cell repertoires in ileal Crohn's disease. As for the study in general: About half received postoperative treatment, some ten with thiopurines and 15 to 20 anti-TNF.

The ends were cut back, 8 bases at V and 4 bases at J, with 6 bases in the middle. This CDR3 is 11 amino acids long. CDR1 is MDHEN and CDR2 is SYDVKM in the germline V gene. Per sample, about 460 nanograms of biopsy DNA were TCRB immunosequenced. Produced via immunoSEQ multiplex PCR; TCRdb's table is partial and in-frame only. The sample carries under 8,500 clones, over 80% recorded once. The chain employs TRBV28 and TRBJ1-3, with D unresolved. The TCR comes from an adult with Crohn's disease. What was sequenced was ileal tissue. The CDR3 region is CASLEGNTIYF. CDR3 nucleotide sequence: TGTGCCAGCCTAGAGGGAAACACCATATATTTT.